A selection of T cell receptor beta chains follows, all from one sample in a study of T cell responses to AZD1222 COVID-19 vaccine. Method: immunoSEQ multiplex PCR; TCRdb's copy keeps in-frame clones and lacks some. The profile shows under 100,000 clones, more than 70% of them singletons. This specimen was peripheral blood, taken 28 days after the second AZD1222 dose. The receptors shown here come from an adult who received the AZD1222 COVID-19 vaccine. CDR3s include the opening cysteine and the closing phenylalanine or tryptophan. A D gene is named only where the DNA matches it firmly. Rows give clone size only sometimes, using once, few, many, or a class for an expanded clone.

v_call,d_call,clone_size,j_call,cdr3_aa,cdr3_nt
TRBV13,TRBD1,.,TRBJ2-1,CASRPTGLSYNEQFF,TGTGCCAGCAGGCCGACAGGGCTCTCCTACAATGAGCAGTTCTTC
TRBV7-9,TRBD1,.,TRBJ2-7,CASSGEQGARHEQYF,TGTGCCAGCAGCGGTGAACAGGGGGCGCGCCACGAGCAGTACTTC
TRBV11-1,.,.,TRBJ2-4,CASSSLAAGAKNIQYF,TGTGCCAGCAGCTCTCTCGCAGCAGGGGCCAAAAACATTCAGTACTTC
TRBV6-5,.,once,TRBJ1-4,CASRSDPGRDEKLFF,TGTGCCAGCAGGTCGGACCCGGGGAGGGATGAAAAACTGTTTTTT
TRBV4-1,TRBD2,.,TRBJ2-1,CASSQAVTSGGNSYNEQFF,TGCGCCAGCAGCCAAGCGGTGACTAGCGGCGGAAACTCCTACAATGAGCAGTTCTTC
TRBV27,.,.,TRBJ1-5,CASSLSQSYQPQHF,TGTGCCAGCAGTTTAAGTCAATCGTATCAGCCCCAGCATTTT
TRBV29-1,TRBD2,.,TRBJ2-2,CSVLSGGLNTGELFF,TGCAGCGTTCTTAGCGGGGGACTCAACACCGGGGAGCTGTTTTTT
TRBV5-3,TRBD2,.,TRBJ2-5,CARSSRLAGSRQETQYF,TGTGCCAGAAGCTCTCGACTAGCGGGGAGCCGGCAAGAGACCCAGTACTTC
TRBV19,TRBD1,.,TRBJ2-3,CASRDRGRVTTDTQYF,TGTGCCAGCCGGGACAGGGGGCGAGTGACCACAGATACGCAGTATTTT
TRBV11-2,.,once,TRBJ1-2,CASSLARGLTF,TGTGCCAGCAGCTTAGCCCGGGGGCTCACCTTC
TRBV12-3/TRBV12-4,.,.,TRBJ2-2,CASSPGVGELFF,TGTGCCAGCAGCCCTGGAGTCGGGGAGCTGTTTTTT
TRBV4-1,.,.,TRBJ2-7,CASSRRQARTYEQYF,TGCGCCAGCAGTCGTCGACAGGCGCGAACCTACGAGCAGTACTTC
TRBV15,.,few,TRBJ1-2,CATSRDKVVGSGYTF,TGTGCCACCAGCAGAGATAAGGTGGTGGGCAGTGGCTACACCTTC
TRBV11-2,TRBD2,.,TRBJ2-1,CASSRLAGGDAIVEQFF,TGTGCCAGCAGCCGACTAGCGGGGGGGGATGCTATCGTGGAGCAGTTCTTC
TRBV24-1,TRBD1,.,TRBJ1-4,CATSDPKSLTGSEKLFF,TGTGCCACCAGTGACCCCAAATCTCTGACAGGGAGCGAAAAACTGTTTTTT
TRBV9,.,.,TRBJ1-6,CASSVAGTDNSPLHF,TGTGCCAGCAGCGTAGCCGGGACGGATAATTCACCCCTCCACTTT
TRBV6-2/TRBV6-3,TRBD2,.,TRBJ2-2,CASSYDGGASTGELFF,TGTGCCAGCAGTTACGACGGGGGGGCTTCCACCGGGGAGCTGTTTTTT
TRBV3-1/TRBV3-2,.,.,TRBJ1-4,CASSHGVLDEKLFF,TGTGCCAGCAGCCACGGGGTTCTAGATGAAAAACTGTTTTTT
TRBV13,.,.,TRBJ2-3,CASSLTGGSERTDTQYF,TGTGCCAGCAGCTTAACGGGGGGCAGCGAGCGCACAGATACGCAGTATTTT
TRBV10-3,TRBD2,.,TRBJ2-2,CAMGRGPGELFF,TGTGCCATGGGGAGGGGTCCCGGGGAGCTGTTTTTT
TRBV30,.,.,TRBJ1-4,CAWSVAGVGEKLFF,TGTGCCTGGAGTGTAGCCGGGGTGGGCGAAAAACTGTTTTTT
TRBV9,TRBD2,.,TRBJ2-7,CASTTSGGNSYEQYF,TGTGCCAGCACCACTAGCGGCGGAAACTCCTACGAGCAGTACTTC
TRBV9,.,.,TRBJ2-7,CASSSPRGSISSEQYF,TGTGCCAGCAGCTCCCCCCGGGGATCTATAAGTTCCGAGCAGTACTTC
TRBV7-9,TRBD1,.,TRBJ2-1,CASSFGDRAVNEQFF,TGTGCCAGCAGCTTCGGGGACAGGGCAGTAAATGAGCAGTTCTTC
TRBV7-2,.,.,TRBJ2-2,CASSLERGAGELFF,TGTGCCAGCAGCTTAGAACGGGGCGCCGGGGAGCTGTTTTTT
TRBV18,.,.,TRBJ2-7,CASSPEASYEQYF,TGTGCCAGCTCACCAGAGGCATCCTACGAGCAGTACTTC
TRBV7-9,TRBD1,.,TRBJ2-7,CASSLSPGQAHEQYF,TGTGCCAGCAGCTTAAGCCCGGGACAGGCCCACGAGCAGTACTTC
TRBV5-8,.,once,TRBJ1-2,CASSPYPGEPGGYTF,TGTGCCAGCAGCCCTTATCCGGGGGAACCGGGGGGCTACACCTTC
TRBV9,.,.,TRBJ1-1,CASSVAGGYNTEAFF,TGTGCCAGCAGCGTAGCGGGGGGCTATAACACTGAAGCTTTCTTT
TRBV19,.,.,TRBJ1-1,CASSIRPALTEAFF,TGTGCCAGTAGTATAAGACCGGCCCTCACTGAAGCTTTCTTT
TRBV21-1,.,.,TRBJ2-7,CASSKGRETGNGRSRDEQYF,TGTGCCAGCAGCAAAGGACGGGAAACAGGGAACGGCCGGAGTCGGGACGAGCAGTACTTC
TRBV7-3,TRBD1,.,TRBJ2-3,CASSLSQGADTQYF,TGTGCCAGCAGCTTATCGCAGGGGGCAGATACGCAGTATTTT
TRBV3-1/TRBV3-2,.,.,TRBJ1-1,CASSQDFKGSEAFF,TGTGCCAGCAGCCAAGATTTCAAGGGTTCTGAAGCTTTCTTT
TRBV6-2/TRBV6-3,.,.,TRBJ1-1,CASSYPRGTTEAFF,TGTGCCAGCAGTTACCCTCGGGGTACCACTGAAGCTTTCTTT
TRBV7-9,.,.,TRBJ2-1,CASSTSISYNEQFF,TGTGCCAGCAGCACCTCAATCTCCTACAATGAGCAGTTCTTC
TRBV6-5,.,.,TRBJ1-6,CASSRSPTPGSPLHF,TGTGCCAGCAGCCGGAGTCCGACACCTGGGTCACCCCTCCACTTT
TRBV3-1/TRBV3-2,.,.,TRBJ1-1,CASSPGGRAFF,TGTGCCAGCAGCCCAGGTGGCCGGGCTTTCTTT
TRBV9,TRBD1,.,TRBJ2-3,CASSVASRQGTQYF,TGTGCCAGCAGCGTAGCTTCCAGACAGGGTACGCAGTATTTT
TRBV20-1,.,.,TRBJ2-5,CSASNQQETQYF,TGCAGTGCTAGTAACCAACAAGAGACCCAGTACTTC
TRBV5-1,.,.,TRBJ1-1,CASSSGQIAEAFF,TGCGCCAGCAGCTCGGGCCAGATCGCTGAAGCTTTCTTT
TRBV19,TRBD1,.,TRBJ2-7,CASGQGGHEQYF,TGTGCCAGTGGACAGGGGGGCCACGAGCAGTACTTC
TRBV29-1,TRBD2,.,TRBJ2-2,CSVLAGGLELFF,TGCAGCGTTCTCGCGGGAGGACTGGAGCTGTTTTTT